This paragraph reports one TCR beta chain. This record comes from a study of blood T cell repertoires in COVID-19. This CDR3 is 18 amino acids long. V was shortened by 6 bases and J by 3 bases, with 25 bases between the two germline ends. CDR1 is MDHEN, CDR2 SYDVKM, per germline. In the source study's methods: Scientists estimated how many nucleated cells there were by amplifying reference gene primers. Sequencing used immunoSEQ multiplex PCR; TCRdb keeps in-frame clones, though not all of them. D and trimming were read from the DNA, whereas the V and J calls and clone size are those reported in that table. This sample has roughly 330,000 clones, with more than 75% found just once.

The V call is TRBV28, the J call TRBJ2-3, with D maybe TRBD2 (6 bases). The specimen sequenced was peripheral blood. This TCR derives from a woman in her forties or fifties with active or convalescent COVID-19. In DNA, the CDR3 is TGTGCCAGCAGCCCAACCCTCCGTGGAGGGAGGTCGACAGATACGCAGTATTTT. Its protein is CASSPTLRGGRSTDTQYF.